These 14 T cell receptor beta chains were all obtained from the same sample, sequenced in a study of blood T cell repertoires in COVID-19. This table comes from immunoSEQ multiplex PCR, and its TCRdb copy is limited to in-frame clones, with some not included. The sample contains about 36,000 clones, around 85% of which appear only once. Sequenced sample: peripheral blood. The receptors come from a human donor in a cohort sampled during active COVID-19.

The chain combines TRBV25-1 with TRBJ2-3; 9 nucleotides agree with TRBD2. This CDR3 is built from 14 residues. Trimming cost V 5 bases and J 6 bases; bases outside gene matches: 6. Per germline, CDR1 MGHDK and CDR2 SYGVNS. The CDR3, as DNA: TGTGCCAGCAGTCAAGCGGGGGGCTGGGATACGCAGTATTTT. Protein sequence: CASSQAGGWDTQYF.

The genes are TRBV27 and TRBJ2-1; 14 nucleotides agree with TRBD2. The CDR3 has 14 amino acids. Per the germline V gene, CDR1 is MNHEY and CDR2 is SMNVEV (reference sequence). V dropped 6 bases and J dropped 8; count of bases not matched to a gene: 3. The CDR3 region is CASSGLAGGYEQFF. As DNA, the CDR3 is TGTGCCAGCAGCGGACTAGCGGGGGGCTATGAGCAGTTCTTC.

The chain links TRBV5-1 to TRBJ2-1; D is possibly TRBD2 (5 bases). The germline gives CDR1 SGHRS, CDR2 YFSETQ. V lost 3 bases, J lost 6 bases, and 16 bases lay in between. There are 15 residues in the CDR3. The CDR3 region is CASSSTGMRTNEQFF. DNA for the CDR3: TGCGCCAGCAGCTCTACGGGGATGAGGACCAATGAGCAGTTCTTC.

The chain employs TRBV19 and TRBJ2-5; tentative D call: TRBD1 (7 bases). CDR1 is LNHDA and CDR2 is SQIVND in the germline V gene (reference sequence). The CDR3 covers 15 residues. V lost 9 bases and J lost 1, with 18 bases in between. CDR3 nucleotide sequence: TGTGCCAGCCGGGAGACAGGGCCGTCCCAAGAGACCCAGTACTTC. Protein sequence: CASRETGPSQETQYF. Drawing the rest from reference TRBV19 and TRBJ2-5, the complete variable domain is DGGITQSPKYLFRKEGQNVTLSCEQNLNHDAMYWYRQDPGQGLRLIYYSQIVNDFQKGDIAEGYSVSREKKESFPLTVTSAQKNPTAFYLCASRETGPSQETQYFGPGTRLLVL.

The sample holds a few counts of this clone. The chain carries TRBV6-2 or TRBV6-3 and TRBJ1-6; no clear D. Germline V gene data show CDR1 as MNHEY and CDR2 as SVGEGT. The CDR3 length is 15 residues. The germline V and J ends were trimmed by 0 bases and 9 bases, with 12 bases remaining between them. The CDR3 sequence: CASSYSEVWSSPLHF. CDR3 DNA: TGTGCCAGCAGTTACTCGGAGGTGTGGAGTTCACCCCTCCACTTT.

The J gene is TRBJ1-4, the V gene TRBV2, with 7 bases aligning to TRBD1. The V gene's germline CDR1 is SNHLY and CDR2 FYNNEI. The J segment lost 5 bases and the V segment lost 6 bases, leaving 9 bases of the junction unmatched. The CDR3 totals 15 residues. The CDR3 nucleotides are TGTGCCAGCAGACGGCTCATACAGGGGAATGAAAAACTGTTTTTT. As protein: CASRRLIQGNEKLFF.

The gene calls are TRBV5-1 and TRBJ2-3; tentatively, D is TRBD2 (5 bases). The V and J ends lost 1 base and 6 bases respectively, with 15 bases between them. Germline V gene sequence: CDR1 SGHRS, CDR2 YFSETQ. This CDR3 is 15 amino acids long. The CDR3 DNA reads as TGCGCCAGCAGCTTGTTGGGGTCCCCGGGGGATACGCAGTATTTT. Protein: CASSLLGSPGDTQYF.

The rearrangement joins TRBV3-1 (or the pseudogene TRBV3-2) to TRBJ2-4; 7 bases match TRBD1. The CDR3 is made up of 16 amino acids. V lost 1 base and J lost 2; bases outside the gene matches: 5. Germline-derived CDR1 and CDR2 are LGHDT and YNNKEL (reference sequence). CDR3 bases: TGTGCCAGCAGCCAAGGGAGACAGGGCTCCAAAAACATTCAGTACTTC. Its translation: CASSQGRQGSKNIQYF.

The genes are TRBV21-1 and TRBJ1-2; TRBD1, the table's D call, was not compared with the DNA. TRBV21-1 is recorded as a pseudogene. The CDR3 sequence is 18 residues long. CDR3: CASSKAGTGKEGNYGYTF. The CDR3 DNA is TGTGCCAGCAGCAAAGCCGGGACAGGGAAGGAGGGTAACTATGGCTACACCTTC.

The chain links TRBV6-2 or TRBV6-3 to TRBJ2-3; TRBD2 might be the D (6 bases). CDR3 length: 14 amino acids. Trimming took off 4 bases at V and 4 bases at J, with 12 bases between the two ends. CDR1 MNHEY and CDR2 SVGEGT come from the germline V gene. The CDR3 is CASSSLGLADTQYF. CDR3 bases: TGTGCCAGCAGTTCCTTGGGACTTGCAGATACGCAGTATTTT.

This chain connects TRBV2 to TRBJ1-6; 7 nucleotides line up with TRBD1. CDR3 length: 13 residues. Germline trimming cut 1 base from V and 19 bases from J; bases unmatched to any gene: 10. Germline CDR1 and CDR2: SNHLY and FYNNEI. Written as DNA, the CDR3 is TGTGCCAGCAGTGAAGTGACAGGGACCCCCTTACACTTT. Translated, it gives CASSEVTGTPLHF.

The chain has TRBV6-2 or TRBV6-3 and TRBJ1-1; 8 bases fit TRBD1. The V gene's germline CDR1 is MNHEY and CDR2 SVGEGT. This CDR3 is built from 18 residues. V dropped 2 bases and J dropped 0; count of bases not matched to a gene: 11. The chain's CDR3 is CASSYPTGGGFMNTEAFF. The DNA of the CDR3 is TGTGCCAGCAGTTACCCTACAGGGGGAGGATTTATGAACACTGAAGCTTTCTTT.

The chain combines TRBV7-3 with TRBJ1-1, with TRBD1 identical over 8 bases. CDR1 SGHTA and CDR2 FQGTGA come from the germline V gene. V gave up 5 bases and J gave up 10 bases; unmatched junction bases: 6. The CDR3 extends over 12 amino acids. CDR3 DNA sequence: TGTGCCAGCAGCCCTATAGACAGGGGAGCTTTCTTT. Protein product: CASSPIDRGAFF.

V usage is TRBV11-3 and J usage is TRBJ1-2; D perhaps matches TRBD1 (5 bases). CDR3 length equals 15 residues. In germline, CDR1 is SGHNT, CDR2 YENEEA. Trimming pared 5 bases from V and 4 bases from J, leaving 17 bases between. In nucleotides, the CDR3 is TGTGCCAGCAGCCCACGTTTTGACAGCAGCTATGGCTACACCTTC. Encoded protein: CASSPRFDSSYGYTF.